The subject of this entry is one TCR beta chain. The antigen remains unidentified. These data come from a study of T-cell reconstitution after alpha-beta-depleted transplantation in children. General study findings and limits: There were some patients whose high TCRbeta diversity at day 60 came from surviving recipient T cells and thymic progenitors.

Between the trimmed V and J ends, which lost 2 bases and 4 bases, there was a span of 12 bases. Germline CDR1 MNHEY, CDR2 SMNVEV (reference sequence). The CDR3 covers 15 residues. This sample's TCRbeta library carried unique molecular identifier barcodes. TCRdb redid the calling of the PCR reads with MiXCR, one entry per CDR3 protein. The sample consists of 530,000 or so distinct CDR3 sequences, over 20% of them appearing once. The sequence came from a boy in the first two years of life with Wiskott-Aldrich syndrome, due to receive a stem cell transplant. The sequenced sample was PBMCs, obtained before TCRalphabeta/CD19-depleted stem cell transplant. The chain carries TRBV27 and TRBJ2-1; the D gene is possibly TRBD2 (5 bases). CDR3 DNA: TGTGCCAGCAGTTTAAGGGCGGGCAGATACAATGAGCAGTTCTTC. Translated: CASSLRAGRYNEQFF.